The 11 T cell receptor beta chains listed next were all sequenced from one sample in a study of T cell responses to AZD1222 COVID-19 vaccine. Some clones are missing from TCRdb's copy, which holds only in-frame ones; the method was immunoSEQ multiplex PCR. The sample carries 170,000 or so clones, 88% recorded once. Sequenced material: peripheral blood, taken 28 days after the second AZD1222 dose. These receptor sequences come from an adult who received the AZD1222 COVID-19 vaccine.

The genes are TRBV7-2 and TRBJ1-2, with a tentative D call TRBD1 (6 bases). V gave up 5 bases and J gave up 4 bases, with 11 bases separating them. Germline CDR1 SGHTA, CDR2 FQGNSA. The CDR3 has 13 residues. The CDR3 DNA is TGTGCCAGCAGCCAAACAGGGAGCTATGGCTACACCTTC. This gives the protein CASSQTGSYGYTF.

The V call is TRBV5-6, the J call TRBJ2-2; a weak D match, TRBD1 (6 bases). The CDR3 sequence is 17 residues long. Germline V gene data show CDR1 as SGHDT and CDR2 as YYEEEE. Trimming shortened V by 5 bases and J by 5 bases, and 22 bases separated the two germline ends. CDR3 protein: CASRTNKWDIGTGELFF. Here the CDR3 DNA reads TGTGCCAGCAGGACAAATAAATGGGACATAGGGACCGGGGAGCTGTTTTTT.

The CDR3 spells CASSSQGGNTEAFF. The CDR3 DNA is TGTGCCAGCAGCTCACAGGGGGGGAACACTGAAGCTTTCTTT. The V call is TRBV7-2, the J call TRBJ1-1, with 8 bases aligning to TRBD1. V gave up 4 bases and J gave up 1 base; unmatched junction bases: 2. Per germline, CDR1 SGHTA and CDR2 FQGNSA. This CDR3 comprises 14 residues. Combining the CDR3 with reference TRBV7-2 and TRBJ1-1 gives the whole variable domain GAGVSQSPSNKVTEKGKDVELRCDPISGHTALYWYRQSLGQGLEFLIYFQGNSAPDKSGLPSDRFSAERTGGSVSTLTIQRTQQEDSAVYLCASSSQGGNTEAFFGQGTRLTVV.

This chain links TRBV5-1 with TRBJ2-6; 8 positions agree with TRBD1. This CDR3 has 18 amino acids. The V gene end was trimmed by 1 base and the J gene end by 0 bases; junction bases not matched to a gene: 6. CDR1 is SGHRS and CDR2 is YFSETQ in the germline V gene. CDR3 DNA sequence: TGCGCCAGCAGCTTGAGGGGGACAGGACGCTCTGGGGCCAACGTCCTGACTTTC. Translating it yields CASSLRGTGRSGANVLTF.

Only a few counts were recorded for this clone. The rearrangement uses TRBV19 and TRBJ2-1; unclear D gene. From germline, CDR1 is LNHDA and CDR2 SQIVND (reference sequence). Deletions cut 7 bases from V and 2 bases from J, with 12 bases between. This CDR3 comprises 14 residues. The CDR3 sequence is CASTIGRPYNEQFF. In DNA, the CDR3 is TGTGCCAGTACCATAGGGCGCCCCTACAATGAGCAGTTCTTC. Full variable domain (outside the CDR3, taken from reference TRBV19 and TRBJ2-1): DGGITQSPKYLFRKEGQNVTLSCEQNLNHDAMYWYRQDPGQGLRLIYYSQIVNDFQKGDIAEGYSVSREKKESFPLTVTSAQKNPTAFYLCASTIGRPYNEQFFGPGTRLTVL.

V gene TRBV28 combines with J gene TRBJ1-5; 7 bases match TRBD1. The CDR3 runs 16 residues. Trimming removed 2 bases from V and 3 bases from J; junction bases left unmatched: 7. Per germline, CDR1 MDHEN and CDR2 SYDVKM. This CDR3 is CASSLLRGGANQPQHF. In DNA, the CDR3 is TGTGCCAGCAGTTTACTCAGGGGGGGGGCCAATCAGCCCCAGCATTTT.

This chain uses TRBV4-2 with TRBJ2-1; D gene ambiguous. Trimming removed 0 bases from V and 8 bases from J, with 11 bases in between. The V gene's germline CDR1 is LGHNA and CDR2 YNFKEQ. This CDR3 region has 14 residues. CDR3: CASSQDPPADEQFF. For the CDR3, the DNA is TGTGCCAGCAGCCAAGATCCCCCCGCTGATGAGCAGTTCTTC.

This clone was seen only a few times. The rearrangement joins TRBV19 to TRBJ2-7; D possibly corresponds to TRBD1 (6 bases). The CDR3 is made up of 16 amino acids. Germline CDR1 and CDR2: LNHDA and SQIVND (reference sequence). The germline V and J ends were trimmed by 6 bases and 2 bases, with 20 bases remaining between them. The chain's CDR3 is CASRRAGDRLPYEQYF. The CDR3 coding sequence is TGTGCCAGTAGGAGGGCCGGAGACAGGCTACCCTACGAGCAGTACTTC.

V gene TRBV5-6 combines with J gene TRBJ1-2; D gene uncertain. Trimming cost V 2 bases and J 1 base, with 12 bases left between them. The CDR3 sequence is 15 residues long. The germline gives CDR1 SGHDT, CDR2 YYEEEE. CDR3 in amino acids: CASSLISSFNYGYTF. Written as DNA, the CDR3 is TGTGCCAGCAGCTTAATTTCCAGTTTTAACTATGGCTACACCTTC.

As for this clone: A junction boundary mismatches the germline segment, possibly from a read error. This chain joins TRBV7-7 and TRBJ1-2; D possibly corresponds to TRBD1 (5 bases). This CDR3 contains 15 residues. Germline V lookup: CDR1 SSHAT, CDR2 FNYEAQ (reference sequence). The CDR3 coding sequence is TGTGCTAGCAGCTCCCCCGGACAAGGGTACTATGGCTACACCTTC. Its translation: CASSSPGQGYYGYTF.

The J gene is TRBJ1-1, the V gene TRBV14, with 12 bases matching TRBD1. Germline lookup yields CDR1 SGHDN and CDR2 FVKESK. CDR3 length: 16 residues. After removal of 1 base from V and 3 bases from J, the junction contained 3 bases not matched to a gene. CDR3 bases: TGTGCCAGCAGCCAAGGGGGGGACAGGGGGCACACTGAAGCTTTCTTT. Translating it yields CASSQGGDRGHTEAFF.